This paragraph reports one TCR beta chain. Its recognized antigen is unknown. The library relied on the immunoSEQ multiplex PCR assay. For the multiplex PCR, a mixture combining 60 forward primers for TCR Vbeta segments and 13 reverse primers for TCR Jbeta segments was used. The CDR3 region of rearranged TCR beta genes was amplified from genomic DNA with a multiplex PCR assay. On the Illumina HiSeq System, the amplified TCR beta libraries were sequenced as 87-base-pair reads. The authors' pipeline ran thus. A later analysis tallied 75 million to 95 million unique TCR beta chains across the 666 repertoires, and some 10 million of those chains were shared by two or more donors. To remove PCR and sequencing errors, raw reads were error-corrected and collapsed into unique sequences using a nearest-neighbor algorithm that merged closely related sequences. Alignment of CDR3 sequences to IMGT reference sequences was used to assign V, D and J gene segments. Each retained sequence needed at least a six-nucleotide match to both a V gene segment and a J gene segment. A rearrangement was called productive if the CDR3 had no stop codons and remained in frame with V and J, and every other rearrangement was called non-productive. Following IMGT convention, CDR3 was defined as the stretch from the second conserved V-encoded cysteine up to the conserved J-encoded phenylalanine. The earlier analysis of 587 of the donors excluded any sequence lacking an unambiguous match to a single V gene segment. An earlier analysis of a few hundred of the donors called V segments functional above 56.7% productive rearrangements and segregating when the between-donor standard deviation exceeded 5%. A statistical classification framework was built to diagnose cytomegalovirus status from the catalog of TCR beta chain sequences. In a later analysis, V and J genes were assigned by comparing TCR nucleotide sequences against IMGT/GENE-DB human TR gene sequences. The TCRdist pipeline was used in a later analysis to assign CDR3 sequences and most-parsimonious VDJ recombination scenarios. A later analysis defined each TCR beta chain by its CDR3 amino acid sequence plus V-gene family, and excluded reads lacking a unique V-gene family. A later analysis removed over 500 highly shared, low-generation-probability nucleotide sequences to deal with suspected cross-contamination and a sequencing artifact. In a later analysis, a clonal expansion index for each public chain was calculated from normalized within-repertoire ranks of inferred template counts. A later analysis computed generation probabilities with a VDJ recombination model fitted to out-of-frame rearrangements, and checked the results against IGoR. A later analysis scored TCR-TCR, TCR-HLA and TCR-CMV co-occurrence with hypergeometric tests, applying a repertoire-size bias correction to TCR pairs. A later analysis estimated false discovery rates by permuting HLA or CMV assignments 20 times. In a later analysis, co-occurring TCRs were grouped using DBSCAN, and TCRdist sequence similarity was added for clustering within HLA-allele-positive subsets. Repertoires with fewer than 30,000 or more than 120,000 public chains, plus five repertoires with anomalous nucleotide sharing, were excluded from co-occurrence clustering. The immuneACCESS repertoire file appears here via TCRdb, limited to in-frame rearrangements. These files lack a portion of the clones; in checked studies, under half of the deficit traces to unresolved V genes, and the cause of the others is not known. V and J calls and clone size are as listed in that table; D and trimming were resolved from the DNA. This sample's table lists roughly 41,000 clones. The ten largest clones represent roughly 0.99% of the sample.

In total, 666 healthy bone marrow donors made up the cohort. All cohort members were sampled while nominally healthy, although unrecorded immune exposures were likely present. The donor tested CMV seronegative, placing the donor among the roughly 400 seronegative members of the cohort. A peripheral blood sample was collected from each donor, and TCR beta sequencing was performed on peripheral blood mononuclear cells. Genomic DNA extraction from the blood cell samples was performed with the Qiagen DNeasy Blood Extraction Kit. Between the V and J ends, shortened by 5 bases and 4 bases respectively, the junction contains 14 bases. Via the germline V gene (reference sequence), CDR1 is SEHNR and CDR2 FQNEAQ. Taken from cysteine to phenylalanine, the CDR3 has 15 residues. Only the CDR3 DNA is retained, 45 bases long and in frame from the first base. The data belong to a study of cytomegalovirus exposure and HLA in healthy donors (dated by TCRdb to 2016 to 2017). Regarding the research as a whole: An earlier analysis of some 600 of the donors reported 276 Gb of sequence data and some 110 million unique TCR beta sequences obtained from about 200 million T cells. Roughly 300 gigabases of sequencing data and approximately 91 million unique TCR sequences made up an early release that covered some 640 HLA-typed donors. Of the 300 to 400 genotyped donors, about 80% fell in the genetic ancestry cluster associated with self-reported Caucasian donors. The study was designed to test whether signatures of past pathogen exposure could be identified by cataloging public T cell receptors. The study profiled the T cell repertoires of 500 to 800 subjects by immunosequencing and related them to cytomegalovirus serostatus. Along with the approximately 670-subject first cohort, a separate validation cohort of 120 different subjects was used. The study combined high-throughput TCR immunosequencing, statistical association of individual TCRs with disease status, and machine learning to predict cytomegalovirus infection status. A later analysis re-analyzed previously published TCR beta repertoires from roughly 690 donors and added high-resolution HLA genotyping to study TCR occurrence patterns. In the later analysis, no new phenotypic data were used to find candidate immune exposures; instead, reliance was placed on TCR beta sequences and their occurrence across donors. In an earlier analysis of 587 of the donors, high-throughput TCR beta sequencing was used to judge whether each TCR beta V gene segment behaved as functional or pseudogenic. Donor age, sex, ethnicity and CMV serostatus were collected together with the repertoire data. Genome-wide SNP genotypes for about 65% of the 666 donors were used in a later genetic analysis, which treated that subset as a discovery cohort. All discovery cohort repertoires had been generated using a single sequencing platform. HLA typing covered class I and class II loci at four-digit resolution. Typing coverage differed by locus: A, B, C, DRB1 and DQB1 were typed in roughly 620-630 donors, DQA1 in 522, DPA1 in around 610, and DPB1 in just under 480. A few DR-DQ haplotypes were treated as single units for association and clustering because of strong linkage in the cohort. Among 398 genotyped donors of the cohort, an average of 235,054 unique TCR beta nucleotide sequences were sequenced per donor, roughly 20% of them non-productive. Beyond this particular receptor, the publication reports: A further reported finding was that TCR beta sequences accurately predicted the HLA-A and HLA-B alleles for most subjects in the first cohort. An association between a missense DCLRE1C variant and V-gene and J-gene trimming of TCR beta chains was found in a later genetic analysis and replicated in an independent cohort. Because the 87-base-pair reads could not distinguish some IMGT-functional V segments, including TRBV6-2 and TRBV6-3, those segments were excluded. In a later analysis, TCR association rates were found to vary across HLA loci, with the most associated TCRs seen for DRB1 alleles and the fewest for HLA-C alleles. Roughly uniform sequencing depth across donors was assumed in presence/absence analyses, although this assumption may not hold. Because counts were too low, around 18 rarely observed V segments, including chromosome 9 orphons, were left out of the earlier analysis of 587 of the donors. The cohort was sequenced for TCR beta chains only, and without alpha or paired-chain data the features that could be detected were limited. In both the original and validation cohorts, the classifier was reported to diagnose cytomegalovirus status with high specificity and sensitivity. The study gave a list of about 170 TCR beta chains associated with cytomegalovirus. Across donors, most TCR sequences were observed very rarely, whereas some public TCRs were present in many individuals. In an earlier analysis of roughly 560 of the donors, most TCR beta V segments were observed in productive rearrangements about 87% or about 30% of the time, broadly matching IMGT annotations. HLA typing was unavailable for some donors at each locus, so association tests used only the typed subset. A later analysis associated 15,000 to 20,000 TCR beta sequences with specific HLA alleles at a false discovery rate of 0.05. According to a later genetic analysis, donors in an Asian-associated ancestry cluster had fewer N-insertions in productive TCRs than the roughly 670-donor mean. The sequencing pipeline was judged likely to have produced a cluster of highly shared sequence variants as a technical artifact. Strong co-occurrence of HLA alleles, especially DR and DQ, made assigning TCR associations to individual alleles difficult. Compared with equally common non-associated chains, HLA-associated TCR beta chains in a later analysis were more clonally expanded and had lower generation probabilities. Most CMV-associated TCR beta chains appeared to be HLA-restricted in a later analysis, and the HLA associations seemed to be driven largely by CMV exposure. Linkage disequilibrium might explain the correlated functional status among segregating V segments, but an unknown experimental factor could not be ruled out. In vitro tests confirmed that a few of the cytomegalovirus-associated TCR beta chains recognize cytomegalovirus antigens. According to a later analysis, parvovirus B19, influenza, CMV and Epstein-Barr virus appeared linked to several top co-occurrence clusters. CMV serostatus was the only immune exposure information available for the cohort. The authors suggested that the approach could potentially be generalized to other disease states and immunological phenotypes.

This TCR was sampled from a woman aged 40-49 years in good health and CMV-seronegative. The specimen was PBMCs. This chain is built from TRBV7-9 and TRBJ2-2, with TRBD1 perhaps the D gene, on 6 matching bases. The CDR3 reads as follows: CASSPADRTTGELFF. The sequenced DNA is TGTGCCAGCAGCCCAGCCGACAGGACCACCGGGGAGCTGTTTTTT.